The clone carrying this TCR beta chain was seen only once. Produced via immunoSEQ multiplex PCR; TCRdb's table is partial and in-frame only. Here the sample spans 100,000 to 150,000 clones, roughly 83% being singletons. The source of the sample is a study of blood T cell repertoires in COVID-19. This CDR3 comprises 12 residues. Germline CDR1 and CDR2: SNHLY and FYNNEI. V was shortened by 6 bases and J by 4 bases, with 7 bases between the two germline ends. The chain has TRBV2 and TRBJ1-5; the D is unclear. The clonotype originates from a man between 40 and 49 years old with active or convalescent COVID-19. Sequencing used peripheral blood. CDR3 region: CASSLTNQPQHF. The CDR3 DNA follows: TGTGCCAGCAGCTTAACTAATCAGCCCCAGCATTTT. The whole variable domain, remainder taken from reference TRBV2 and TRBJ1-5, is EPEVTQTPSHQVTQMGQEVILRCVPISNHLYFYWYRQILGQKVEFLVSFYNNEISEKSEIFDDQFSVERPDGSNFTLKIRSTKLEDSAMYFCASSLTNQPQHFGDGTRLSIL.